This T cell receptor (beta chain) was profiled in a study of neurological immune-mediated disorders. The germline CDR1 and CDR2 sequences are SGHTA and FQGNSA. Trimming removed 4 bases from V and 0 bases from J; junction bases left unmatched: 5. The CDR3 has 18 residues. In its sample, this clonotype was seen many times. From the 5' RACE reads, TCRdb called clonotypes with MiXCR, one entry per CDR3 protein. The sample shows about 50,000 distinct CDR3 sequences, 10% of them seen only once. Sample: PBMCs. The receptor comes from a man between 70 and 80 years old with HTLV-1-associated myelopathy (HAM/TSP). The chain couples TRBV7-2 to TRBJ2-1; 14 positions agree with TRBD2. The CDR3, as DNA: TGTGCCAGCAGCTCGGGACTAGCGGGAGCCTTCTCCTACAATGAGCAGTTCTTC. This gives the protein CASSSGLAGAFSYNEQFF. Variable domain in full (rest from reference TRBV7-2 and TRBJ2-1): GAGVSQSPSNKVTEKGKDVELRCDPISGHTALYWYRQSLGQGLEFLIYFQGNSAPDKSGLPSDRFSAERTGGSVSTLTIQRTQQEDSAVYLCASSSGLAGAFSYNEQFFGPGTRLTVL.